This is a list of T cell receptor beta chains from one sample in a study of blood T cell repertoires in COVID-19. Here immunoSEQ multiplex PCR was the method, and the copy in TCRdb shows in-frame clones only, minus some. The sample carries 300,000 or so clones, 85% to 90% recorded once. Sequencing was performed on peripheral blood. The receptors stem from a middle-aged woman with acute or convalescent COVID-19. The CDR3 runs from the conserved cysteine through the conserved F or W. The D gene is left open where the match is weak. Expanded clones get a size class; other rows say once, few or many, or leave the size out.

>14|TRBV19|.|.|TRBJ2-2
CASSMQGRTGELFF
TGTGCCAGTAGTATGCAGGGTCGGACCGGGGAGCTGTTTTTT
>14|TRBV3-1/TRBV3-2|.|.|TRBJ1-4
CASTPADANEKLFF
TGTGCCAGCACCCCGGCGGATGCAAATGAAAAACTGTTTTTT
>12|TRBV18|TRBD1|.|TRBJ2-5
CASSGQRETQYF
TGTGCCAGCTCGGGACAGCGTGAGACCCAGTACTTC
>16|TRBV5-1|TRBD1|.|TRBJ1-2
CASSFAGTGDGYGYTF
TGCGCCAGCAGCTTTGCCGGGACAGGGGATGGCTATGGCTACACCTTC
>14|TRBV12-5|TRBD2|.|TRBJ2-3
CASRPSGAGDTQYF
TGTGCTAGTAGACCTAGCGGGGCAGGGGATACGCAGTATTTT
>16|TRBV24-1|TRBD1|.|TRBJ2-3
CATSDYRGQGTDTQYF
TGTGCCACCAGTGATTACAGGGGGCAGGGCACAGATACGCAGTATTTT
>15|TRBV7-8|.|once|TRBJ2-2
CASSSTGSGAGELFF
TGTGCCAGCAGCTCCACAGGGAGCGGAGCCGGGGAGCTGTTTTTT
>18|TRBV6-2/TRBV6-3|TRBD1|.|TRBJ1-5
CASSYPDRGMYSNQPQHF
TGTGCCAGCAGTTACCCTGACAGGGGTATGTATAGCAATCAGCCCCAGCATTTT
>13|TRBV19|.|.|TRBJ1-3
CASSSKRGNTIYF
TGTGCCAGTAGTAGTAAAAGGGGGAACACCATATATTTT
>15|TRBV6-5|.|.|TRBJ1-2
CASRPEQGRSYGYTF
TGTGCCAGCAGACCCGAACAGGGTCGCAGCTATGGCTACACCTTC
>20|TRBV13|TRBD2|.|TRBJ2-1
CASSQGTSGGAHNSYNEQFF
TGTGCCAGCAGCCAAGGTACTAGCGGGGGGGCCCACAACTCCTACAATGAGCAGTTCTTC
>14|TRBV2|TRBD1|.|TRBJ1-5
CASSGDRVNQPQHF
TGTGCCAGCAGTGGGGACAGGGTCAATCAGCCCCAGCATTTT
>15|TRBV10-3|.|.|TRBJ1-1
CAISESGGLGTEAFF
TGTGCCATCAGTGAGTCCGGGGGGTTGGGCACTGAAGCTTTCTTT
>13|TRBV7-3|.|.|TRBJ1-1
CASSDSLNTEAFF
TGTGCCAGCAGTGACAGCCTGAACACTGAAGCTTTCTTT
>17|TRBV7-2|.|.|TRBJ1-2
CASSSQVWGGALYGYTF
TGTGCCAGCAGCTCCCAGGTTTGGGGGGGCGCTCTCTATGGCTACACCTTC
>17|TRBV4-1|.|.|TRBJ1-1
CASSHRIGGPLDTEAFF
TGCGCCAGCAGCCATCGGATCGGAGGGCCGCTGGACACTGAAGCTTTCTTT
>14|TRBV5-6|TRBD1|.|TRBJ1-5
CASSLGGSNQPQHF
TGTGCCAGCAGCTTAGGGGGCAGCAATCAGCCCCAGCATTTT
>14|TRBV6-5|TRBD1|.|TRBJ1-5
CASSPRGGGQPQHF
TGTGCCAGCAGCCCCAGAGGGGGCGGTCAGCCCCAGCATTTT
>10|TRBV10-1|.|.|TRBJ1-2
CASSGDGYTF
TGCGCCAGCAGCGGGGATGGCTACACCTTC
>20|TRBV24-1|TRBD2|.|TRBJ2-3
CATSDPPGTSGGPIPDTQYF
TGTGCCACCAGTGACCCCCCCGGGACTAGCGGGGGACCAATCCCAGATACGCAGTATTTT
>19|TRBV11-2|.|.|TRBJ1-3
CASSLIRGQGRKTGNTIYF
TGTGCCAGCAGCCTTATCCGCGGGCAAGGGAGGAAGACTGGAAACACCATATATTTT
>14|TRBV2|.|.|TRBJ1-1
CASSDFALRGEAFF
TGTGCCAGCAGCGATTTTGCCCTAAGGGGGGAAGCTTTCTTT
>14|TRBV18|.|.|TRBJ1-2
CASSPTGLDYGYTF
TGTGCCAGCTCACCCACAGGGTTAGACTATGGCTACACCTTC
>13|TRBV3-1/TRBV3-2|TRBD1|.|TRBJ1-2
CASSQQGVYGYTF
TGTGCCAGCAGCCAACAGGGGGTATATGGCTACACCTTC
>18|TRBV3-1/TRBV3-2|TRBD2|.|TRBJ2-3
CASSQGLAGGPSTDTQYF
TGTGCCAGCAGCCAAGGACTAGCGGGGGGCCCGAGCACAGATACGCAGTATTTT
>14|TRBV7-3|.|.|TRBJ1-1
CASSLNGGVTEAFF
TGTGCCAGCAGCTTAAACGGGGGTGTCACTGAAGCTTTCTTT
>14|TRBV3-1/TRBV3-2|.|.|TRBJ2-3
CASSQRSTADTQYF
TGTGCCAGCAGCCAAAGGAGTACCGCAGATACGCAGTATTTT
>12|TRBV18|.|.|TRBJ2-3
CASSPRGDTQYF
TGTGCCAGCTCACCCCGGGGAGATACGCAGTATTTT
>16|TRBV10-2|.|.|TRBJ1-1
CASSVEISRGNTEAFF
TGCGCCAGCAGTGTGGAGATCAGCAGGGGGAACACTGAAGCTTTCTTT
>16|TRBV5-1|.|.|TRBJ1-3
CASSLGVTASGNTIYF
TGCGCCAGCAGCTTGGGGGTGACAGCCTCTGGAAACACCATATATTTT
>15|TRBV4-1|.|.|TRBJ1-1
CASSQDGGGNTEAFF
TGCGCCAGCAGCCAAGATGGGGGAGGGAACACTGAAGCTTTCTTT
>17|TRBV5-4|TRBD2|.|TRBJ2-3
CASSLPLAGTSTDTQYF
TGTGCCAGCAGTCTCCCTCTAGCGGGAACTAGCACAGATACGCAGTATTTT
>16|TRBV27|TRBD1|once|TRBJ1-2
CASGPIRDRVDYGYTF
TGTGCCAGCGGTCCGATCCGGGACAGGGTCGACTATGGCTACACCTTC
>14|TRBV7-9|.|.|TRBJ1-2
CASSLVRQGYGYTF
TGTGCCAGCAGCTTAGTTAGGCAGGGCTATGGCTACACCTTC
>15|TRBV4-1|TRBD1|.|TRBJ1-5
CASSLLTGSNQPQHF
TGCGCCAGCAGCCTCCTGACAGGGAGCAATCAGCCCCAGCATTTT
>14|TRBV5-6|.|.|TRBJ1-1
CASSPGHLNTEAFF
TGTGCCAGCAGCCCTGGACACCTGAACACTGAAGCTTTCTTT
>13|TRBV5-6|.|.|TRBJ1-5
CASSPHGSQPQHF
TGTGCCAGCAGCCCCCATGGGAGTCAGCCCCAGCATTTT
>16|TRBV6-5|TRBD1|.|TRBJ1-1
CASSYSTGTAYTEAFF
TGTGCCAGCAGTTACTCGACTGGGACAGCCTACACTGAAGCTTTCTTT
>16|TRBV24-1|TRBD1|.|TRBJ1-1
CATSERGTGVNTEAFF
TGTGCCACCAGTGAACGAGGGACAGGGGTGAACACTGAAGCTTTCTTT
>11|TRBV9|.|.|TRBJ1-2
CASSVVGSLAF
TGTGCCAGCAGCGTAGTCGGCAGCCTAGCCTTC
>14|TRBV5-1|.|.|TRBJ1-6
CASSLSSYNSPLHF
TGCGCCAGCAGCCTAAGCTCCTATAATTCACCCCTCCACTTT
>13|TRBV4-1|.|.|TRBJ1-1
CASSQDRHHEAFF
TGCGCCAGCAGCCAAGATCGACACCATGAAGCTTTCTTT
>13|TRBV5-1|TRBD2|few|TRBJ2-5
CASSLPGGETQYF
TGCGCCAGCAGCTTGCCCGGGGGGGAGACCCAGTACTTC
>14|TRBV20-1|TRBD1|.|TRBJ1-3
CSASQGARGNTIYF
TGCAGTGCTAGTCAGGGGGCGCGTGGAAACACCATATATTTT
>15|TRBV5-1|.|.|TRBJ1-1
CASTLSNTGKTEAFF
TGCGCCAGCACCCTATCGAATACAGGGAAGACTGAAGCTTTCTTT
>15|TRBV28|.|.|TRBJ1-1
CASTGAYTTNTEAFF
TGTGCCAGCACGGGAGCTTATACCACGAACACTGAAGCTTTCTTT
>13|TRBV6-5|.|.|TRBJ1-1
CASSLSGYTEAFF
TGTGCCAGCAGTCTATCAGGGTACACTGAAGCTTTCTTT
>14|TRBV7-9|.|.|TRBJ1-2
CASSRAQGIYGYTF
TGTGCCAGCAGCAGAGCTCAGGGGATCTATGGCTACACCTTC
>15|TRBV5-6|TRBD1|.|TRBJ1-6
CASSPGTGVNSPLHF
TGTGCCAGCAGCCCCGGGACAGGGGTAAATTCACCCCTCCACTTT
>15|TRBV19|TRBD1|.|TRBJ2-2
CASSLGQGKIGELFF
TGTGCCAGTAGTTTGGGACAGGGAAAAATCGGGGAGTTGTTTTTT
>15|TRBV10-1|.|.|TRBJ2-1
CASSEAGGSRNEQFF
TGCGCCAGCAGTGAAGCGGGCGGATCCAGGAATGAGCAGTTCTTC
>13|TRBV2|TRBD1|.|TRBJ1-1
CASRQGMNTEAFF
TGTGCCAGCCGACAGGGGATGAACACTGAAGCTTTCTTT
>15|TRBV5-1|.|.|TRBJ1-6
CASSLISSYNSPLHF
TGCGCCAGCAGCTTAATCAGCTCCTATAATTCACCCCTCCACTTT
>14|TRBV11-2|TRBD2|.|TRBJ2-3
CASFRGGVRNTQYF
TGTGCCAGCTTTAGGGGAGGGGTGCGTAATACGCAGTATTTT
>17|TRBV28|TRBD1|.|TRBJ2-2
CASSPGGTGTIRGELFF
TGTGCCAGCAGTCCAGGAGGGACAGGGACGATTCGGGGGGAGCTGTTTTTT
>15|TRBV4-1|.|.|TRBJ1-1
CASSLQSQGYTEAFF
TGCGCCAGCAGCCTGCAGTCACAGGGCTATACTGAAGCTTTCTTT